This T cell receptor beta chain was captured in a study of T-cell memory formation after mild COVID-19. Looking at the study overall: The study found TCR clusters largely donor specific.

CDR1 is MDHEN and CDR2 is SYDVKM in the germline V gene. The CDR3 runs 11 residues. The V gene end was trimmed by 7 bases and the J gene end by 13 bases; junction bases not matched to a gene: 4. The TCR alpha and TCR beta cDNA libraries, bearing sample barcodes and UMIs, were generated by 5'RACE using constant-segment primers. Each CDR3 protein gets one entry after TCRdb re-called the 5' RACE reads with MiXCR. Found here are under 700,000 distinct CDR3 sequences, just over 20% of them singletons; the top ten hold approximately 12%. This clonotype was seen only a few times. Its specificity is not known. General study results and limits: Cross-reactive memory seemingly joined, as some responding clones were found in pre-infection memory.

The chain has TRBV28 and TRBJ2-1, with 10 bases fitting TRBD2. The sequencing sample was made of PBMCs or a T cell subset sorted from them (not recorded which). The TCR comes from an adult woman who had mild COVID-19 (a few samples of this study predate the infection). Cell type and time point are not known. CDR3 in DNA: TGTGCCAGCACAGCGGGGGGGCTCCAGTTCTTC. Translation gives CASTAGGLQFF.